Here is one T cell receptor beta chain with its context. The sample comes from a study of long-term antiretroviral therapy in people with HIV. Germline assignment: CDR1 SGHAT and CDR2 FQNNGV. V gave up 2 bases and J gave up 6 bases, with 8 bases separating them. This CDR3 has 12 amino acids. At the survey level, the v3.0 immunoSEQ assay was run. Assay used: immunoSEQ multiplex PCR; TCRdb lists only in-frame clones, some missing. The data contain more than 15,000 clones, over 70% of them seen just once; the ten biggest clones take up roughly 14%. The sequence was collected from a man aged 30 to 39 with HIV. The rearrangement joins TRBV11-2 to TRBJ2-7; D is possibly TRBD1 (5 bases). Sequenced material: unsorted PBMCs, taken about 1.2 years before starting antiretroviral therapy. CDR3 amino acids: CASSLSQVEQYF. For the CDR3, the DNA is TGTGCCAGCAGCTTATCACAGGTCGAGCAGTACTTC.